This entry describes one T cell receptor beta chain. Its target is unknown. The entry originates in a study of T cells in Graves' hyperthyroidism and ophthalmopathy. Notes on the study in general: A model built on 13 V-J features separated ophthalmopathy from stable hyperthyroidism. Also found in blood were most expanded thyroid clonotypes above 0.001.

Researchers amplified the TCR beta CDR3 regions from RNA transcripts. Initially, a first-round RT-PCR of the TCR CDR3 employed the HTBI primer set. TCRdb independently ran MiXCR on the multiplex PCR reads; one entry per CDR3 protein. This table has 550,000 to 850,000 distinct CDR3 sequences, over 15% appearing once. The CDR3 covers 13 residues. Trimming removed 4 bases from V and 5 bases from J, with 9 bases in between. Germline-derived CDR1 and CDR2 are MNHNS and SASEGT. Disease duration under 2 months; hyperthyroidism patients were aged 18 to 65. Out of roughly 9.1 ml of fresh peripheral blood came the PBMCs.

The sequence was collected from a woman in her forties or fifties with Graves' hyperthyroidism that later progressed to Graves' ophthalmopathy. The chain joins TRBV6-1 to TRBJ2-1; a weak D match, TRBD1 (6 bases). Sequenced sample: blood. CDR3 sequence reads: CASSGGLDNEQFF. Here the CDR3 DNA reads TGTGCCAGCAGTGGGGGGCTCGACAATGAGCAGTTCTTC.